The 23 T cell receptor beta chains given below trace back to one sample, sequenced in a study of T cell responses to AZD1222 COVID-19 vaccine. Clones were read by immunoSEQ multiplex PCR, and TCRdb kept only the in-frame ones, dropping some. The table includes 100,000 to 150,000 clones, about nine tenths detected once. The sample in question was peripheral blood, obtained 28 days after the second AZD1222 dose. These receptors were collected from an adult who received the AZD1222 COVID-19 vaccine.

The V and J genes are TRBV7-2 and TRBJ1-5; no definite D call. Trimming pared 1 base from V and 3 bases from J, leaving 10 bases between. The CDR3 length is 15 residues. Germline V gene data show CDR1 as SGHTA and CDR2 as FQGNSA. The CDR3 region is CASSLDFGSNQPQHF. The CDR3 DNA reads as TGTGCCAGCAGCTTAGATTTCGGATCCAATCAGCCCCAGCATTTT.

The chain uses TRBV19 and TRBJ2-1; TRBD1 matches 7 bases. Germline V CDR1 and CDR2: LNHDA, SQIVND (reference sequence). This CDR3 contains 13 residues. V lost 6 bases to trimming and J lost 5 bases; unmatched junction nucleotides: 4. CDR3 sequence (DNA): TGTGCCAGTAGGGGACAGTTTAACAATGAGCAGTTCTTC. Protein product: CASRGQFNNEQFF.

The rearrangement uses TRBV2 and TRBJ1-5; D gene unclear. V was clipped by 3 bases and J by 3 bases, with 9 bases between them. CDR1 and CDR2 (germline): SNHLY, FYNNEI. The CDR3 covers 14 residues. The CDR3 DNA sequence: TGTGCCAGCAGTGATGTCAGTAACAATCAGCCCCAGCATTTT. Protein product: CASSDVSNNQPQHF.

The chain combines TRBV10-1 with TRBJ1-1; the match to TRBD1 covers 8 bases. The CDR3 runs 15 residues. Per germline, CDR1 WNHNN and CDR2 SYGVQD (reference sequence). V gave up 0 bases and J gave up 5 bases; unmatched junction bases: 5. In nucleotides, the CDR3 is TGCGCCAGCAGTGAGTCAGGACAGGGTGAGACTGAAGCTTTCTTT. Protein: CASSESGQGETEAFF.

V usage is TRBV11-2 and J usage is TRBJ2-7; D gene ambiguous. Germline CDR1 reads SGHAT; CDR2 reads FQNNGV. The length of the CDR3 is 13 residues. Trimming took off 1 base at V and 4 bases at J, with 8 bases between the two ends. The CDR3 loop is CASSLGQLYEQYV. The CDR3 DNA is TGTGCCAGCAGCTTAGGCCAGCTTTACGAGCAGTACGTC.

V and J are TRBV6-5 and TRBJ1-2; unclear D gene. Germline CDR1 reads MNHEY; CDR2 reads SVGAGI. V lost 9 bases, J lost 4 bases, and 6 bases lay in between. The CDR3 contains 10 residues. The CDR3 DNA reads as TGTGCCAGGGTCGGCTATGGCTACACCTTC. Amino acids: CARVGYGYTF.

The genes are TRBV5-6 and TRBJ1-4, with 8 bases identical to TRBD1. Germline CDR1 and CDR2: SGHDT and YYEEEE. This CDR3 is built from 14 residues. Trimming removed 4 bases from V and 5 bases from J; junction bases left unmatched: 4. This CDR3 is CASSPRGPNEKLFF. Written as DNA, the CDR3 is TGTGCCAGCAGCCCCAGGGGGCCGAATGAAAAACTGTTTTTT.

This clone showed up just a few times. The V and J genes are TRBV9 and TRBJ1-4; D remains ambiguous. V lost 3 bases, J lost 0 bases, and 12 bases lay in between. Germline assignment: CDR1 SGDLS and CDR2 YYNGEE. The CDR3 totals 16 residues. The CDR3 sequence: CASSANSYATNEKLFF. Here the CDR3 DNA reads TGTGCCAGCAGCGCCAACTCGTATGCAACTAATGAAAAACTGTTTTTT.

CDR3 in amino acids: CASSFLPRDKNIQYF. The CDR3 DNA reads TGTGCCAGCAGTTTTCTCCCCCGAGACAAAAACATTCAGTACTTC. The chain uses TRBV28 and TRBJ2-4; unclear D gene. The germline gives CDR1 MDHEN, CDR2 SYDVKM. The CDR3 consists of 15 residues. V was shortened by 3 bases and J by 3 bases, with 12 bases between the two germline ends.

The chain uses TRBV30 and TRBJ1-3, with a tentative D call TRBD1 (5 bases). There are 15 residues in the CDR3. The V and J ends lost 3 bases and 2 bases respectively, with 14 bases between them. Germline CDR1 is GTSNPN and CDR2 is SVGIG (reference sequence). CDR3 sequence: CAWRRDLPAGNTIYF. CDR3 sequence (DNA): TGTGCCTGGAGGAGGGACTTACCTGCTGGAAACACCATATATTTT. Based on the CDR3 plus reference TRBV30 and TRBJ1-3, the full variable domain is SQTIHQWPATLVQPVGSPLSLECTVEGTSNPNLYWYRQAAGRGLQLLFYSVGIGQISSEVPQNLSASRPQDRQFILSSKKLLLSDSGFYLCAWRRDLPAGNTIYFGEGSWLTVV.

V usage is TRBV7-9 and J usage is TRBJ1-3; 7 bases agree with TRBD1. With 2 bases clipped from V and 4 bases from J, the junction kept 5 bases outside the gene matches. The germline gives CDR1 SEHNR, CDR2 FQNEAQ (reference sequence). CDR3 length equals 15 residues. CDR3 region: CASSLRTGEGNTIYF. The CDR3 DNA sequence: TGTGCCAGCAGCTTAAGGACAGGCGAGGGAAACACCATATATTTT. Using reference TRBV7-9 and TRBJ1-3 for the parts outside the CDR3, the full variable domain is DTGVSQNPRHKITKRGQNVTFRCDPISEHNRLYWYRQTLGQGPEFLTYFQNEAQLEKSRLLSDRFSAERPKGSFSTLEIQRTEQGDSAMYLCASSLRTGEGNTIYFGEGSWLTVV.

V is TRBV6-4 and J is TRBJ2-5; D ambiguous. The CDR3 has 13 residues. In germline, CDR1 is MRHNA, CDR2 SNTAGT. Deletions cut 4 bases from V and 4 bases from J, with 10 bases between. The CDR3 reads CASSAVSGETQYF. In DNA, the CDR3 is TGTGCCAGCAGTGCGGTCTCCGGAGAGACCCAGTACTTC.

The V and J genes are TRBV28 and TRBJ1-2, with D possibly matching TRBD1 (5 bases). V lost 4 bases to trimming and J lost 3 bases, with 12 bases between them. CDR1 MDHEN and CDR2 SYDVKM come from the germline V gene. This CDR3 has 14 residues. The CDR3 nucleotides are TGTGCCAGCAGTTGGAGGGGAGTACACTATGGCTACACCTTC. Translated: CASSWRGVHYGYTF.

The chain recombines TRBV2 with TRBJ1-2; D may be TRBD1 (6 bases). Germline loops: CDR1 SNHLY, CDR2 FYNNEI. Trimming removed 7 bases at V and 1 base at J, with 13 bases between. The CDR3 runs to 14 residues. CDR3 sequence reads: CASIPGGINYGYTF. CDR3 DNA sequence: TGTGCCAGCATACCCGGGGGCATTAACTATGGCTACACCTTC.

The rearrangement uses TRBV27 and TRBJ1-1; D unclear. V lost 4 bases, J lost 6 bases, and 15 bases lay in between. CDR1 and CDR2 (germline): MNHEY, SMNVEV (reference sequence). The CDR3 loop spans 14 amino acids. This chain's CDR3 is CASSSLSGRAEAFF. In nucleotides, the CDR3 is TGTGCCAGCAGTTCCCTCTCGGGGAGGGCTGAAGCTTTCTTT.

The genes are TRBV2 and TRBJ2-1; D is ambiguous. Germline assignment: CDR1 SNHLY and CDR2 FYNNEI. The CDR3 is 17 residues long. With 3 bases removed from V and 0 bases from J, the gap between germline ends came to 15 bases. The CDR3 DNA is TGTGCCAGCAGTGATAGTGAGAGCTGGAGCTCCTACAATGAGCAGTTCTTC. It translates to CASSDSESWSSYNEQFF.

This chain links TRBV7-9 with TRBJ1-5, with 10 bases that match TRBD1. The germline V gene has CDR1 SEHNR and CDR2 FQNEAQ (reference sequence). The CDR3 consists of 15 residues. V shed 4 bases, J shed 5 bases, and the junction held 5 bases outside the gene matches. This chain's CDR3 is CASSWGTGEDQPQHF. CDR3 DNA sequence: TGTGCCAGCAGCTGGGGGACAGGGGAGGATCAGCCCCAGCATTTT. Full variable domain (missing parts from reference TRBV7-9 and TRBJ1-5): DTGVSQNPRHKITKRGQNVTFRCDPISEHNRLYWYRQTLGQGPEFLTYFQNEAQLEKSRLLSDRFSAERPKGSFSTLEIQRTEQGDSAMYLCASSWGTGEDQPQHFGDGTRLSIL.

V and J are TRBV12-2 and TRBJ1-2. TRBV12-2 corresponds to a pseudogene. This CDR3 has 14 amino acids. The DNA of the CDR3 is TGTGCAAGTCGCTTAGTTGCCCAGTGCGCGGGCTACACCTTC. This sequence encodes CASRLVAQCAGYTF.

This chain connects TRBV5-5 to TRBJ2-1, with 10 nucleotides matching TRBD2. V was clipped by 0 bases and J by 4 bases; unmatched bases: 1. The CDR3 runs to 15 residues. Germline V gene lookup returns CDR1 SGHKS and CDR2 YYEKEE (reference sequence). CDR3 DNA sequence: TGTGCCAGCAGCTTGGATAGCGGGAGGTACAATGAGCAGTTCTTC. The encoded protein is CASSLDSGRYNEQFF.

The chain joins TRBV7-6 to TRBJ1-3; possible D gene TRBD1, 6 bases. The CDR3 has 17 amino acids. V lost 5 bases, J lost 0 bases, and 17 bases lay in between. Germline CDR1 and CDR2: SGHVS and FNYEAQ. This CDR3 is CASSQAGQGSSGNTIYF. CDR3 in DNA: TGTGCCAGCAGCCAAGCGGGGCAGGGGTCCTCTGGAAACACCATATATTTT.

The rearrangement links TRBV7-2 to TRBJ2-1; the match to TRBD2 covers 10 bases. This CDR3 has 16 amino acids. Trimming removed 2 bases from V and 4 bases from J; junction bases left unmatched: 5. Looked up from germline, CDR1 is SGHTA and CDR2 is FQGNSA. The CDR3 protein is CASSLSAGGPYNEQFF. The CDR3 DNA sequence: TGTGCCAGCAGCTTATCAGCGGGAGGGCCTTACAATGAGCAGTTCTTC. Full variable domain (outside the CDR3, taken from reference TRBV7-2 and TRBJ2-1): GAGVSQSPSNKVTEKGKDVELRCDPISGHTALYWYRQSLGQGLEFLIYFQGNSAPDKSGLPSDRFSAERTGGSVSTLTIQRTQQEDSAVYLCASSLSAGGPYNEQFFGPGTRLTVL.

This chain joins TRBV6-5 and TRBJ2-4; unclear D gene. The length of the CDR3 is 15 residues. The ends were cut back, 2 bases at V and 0 bases at J, with 8 bases in the middle. Germline CDR1 reads MNHEY; CDR2 reads SVGAGI. CDR3 loop: CASSYDSEAKNIQYF. The CDR3 nucleotides read TGTGCCAGCAGTTACGACTCCGAAGCCAAAAACATTCAGTACTTC.

V gene TRBV2 combines with J gene TRBJ2-7; TRBD1 aligns across 7 bases. Trimming took 7 bases from V and 7 from J; bases not matched to a gene: 13. Germline assignment: CDR1 SNHLY and CDR2 FYNNEI. The CDR3 consists of 14 residues. This CDR3 reads CASIGNDRAGEQYF. CDR3 nucleotide sequence: TGTGCCAGCATTGGGAACGACAGGGCCGGGGAGCAGTACTTC.